These T cell receptor beta chains were read from a single sample in a study of blood T cell repertoires in COVID-19. This table comes from immunoSEQ multiplex PCR, and its TCRdb copy is limited to in-frame clones, with some not included. In the table there are some 230,000 clones, roughly 85% of which are singletons. Input material: peripheral blood. The receptors here all came from a man in his forties or fifties with acute or convalescent COVID-19. CDR3s include the opening cysteine and the closing phenylalanine or tryptophan. D genes are given only for firm matches. A row's size may be missing; if present it is once, few, many or a size class.

- - TRBJ1-1 TRBV21-1 CASSPRRTGKTEAFF TGTGCCAGCAGCCCCCGACGGACTGGAAAGACTGAAGCTTTCTTT
- TRBD1 TRBJ2-2 TRBV11-3 CASSRQGATGELFF TGTGCCAGCAGTCGACAGGGGGCCACCGGGGAGCTGTTTTTT
- - TRBJ1-4 TRBV6-5 CASTRHEKLFF TGTGCCAGCACCAGGCATGAAAAACTGTTTTTT
- - TRBJ1-2 TRBV5-1 CASSFAGTNYGYTF TGCGCCAGCAGCTTCGCGGGGACGAACTATGGCTACACCTTC
- TRBD2 TRBJ2-7 TRBV9 CASSVAGGPSEQYF TGTGCCAGCAGCGTAGCGGGGGGGCCCTCCGAGCAGTACTTC
- TRBD2 TRBJ2-5 TRBV6-4 CASSGRSGGQYF TGTGCCAGCAGCGGACGCTCGGGGGGCCAGTACTTC
- TRBD1 TRBJ2-2 TRBV5-6 CASSLVPGGGNGELFF TGTGCCAGCAGCTTGGTGCCAGGGGGCGGTAACGGGGAGCTGTTTTTT
- - TRBJ1-2 TRBV5-6 CASSLPRGERGGYTF TGTGCCAGCAGCTTACCCCGGGGGGAAAGGGGCGGCTACACCTTC
- TRBD2 TRBJ2-5 TRBV7-3 CASSFGPSGGGETQYF TGTGCCAGCAGCTTTGGGCCTAGCGGGGGTGGAGAGACCCAGTACTTC
once - TRBJ1-2 TRBV3-1/TRBV3-2 CASSLTEGRGYTF TGTGCCAGCAGCCTGACCGAGGGCCGGGGCTACACCTTC
- - TRBJ2-7 TRBV24-1 CATSDLRASKNEQYF TGTGCCACCAGTGATTTAAGGGCTAGCAAGAACGAGCAGTACTTC
- TRBD2 TRBJ2-3 TRBV10-2 CATKTGAGRGVTDTQYF TGCGCCACCAAGACCGGGGCGGGGAGGGGAGTAACAGATACGCAGTATTTT
- - TRBJ1-1 TRBV4-3 CASSQDAGTEAFF TGCGCCAGCAGCCAAGATGCGGGCACTGAAGCTTTCTTT
- - TRBJ1-2 TRBV19 CASSSLAQGLYGYTF TGTGCCAGTAGTTCCCTTGCACAGGGATTATATGGCTACACCTTC
few - TRBJ1-5 TRBV7-9 CASSLGDASNQPQHF TGTGCCAGCAGCTTGGGCGATGCTAGCAATCAGCCCCAGCATTTT
- - TRBJ2-1 TRBV6-5 CASSEAHYNEQFF TGTGCCAGCAGCGAGGCCCATTACAATGAGCAGTTCTTC
- - TRBJ1-3 TRBV11-3 CASSLTPFNTIYF TGTGCCAGCAGCTTGACTCCTTTTAACACCATATATTTT
- - TRBJ2-1 TRBV7-9 CASSLSIPHNEQFF TGTGCCAGCAGCTTATCTATCCCGCACAATGAGCAGTTCTTC
- - TRBJ1-2 TRBV14 CASSPGGYYGYTF TGTGCCAGCAGCCCGGGGGGATACTATGGCTACACCTTC
- TRBD1 TRBJ1-3 TRBV10-3 CASWGQGARGNTIYF TGTGCCTCCTGGGGACAGGGGGCGCGTGGAAACACCATATATTTT
- - TRBJ2-6 TRBV7-3 CASSLTGLSYARSGANVLTF TGTGCCAGCAGCTTAACGGGACTCTCGTACGCTCGCTCTGGGGCCAACGTCCTGACTTTC
once - TRBJ2-5 TRBV14 CASSRTWGQETQYF TGTGCCAGCAGCCGCACATGGGGGCAGGAGACCCAGTACTTC
once - TRBJ1-2 TRBV18 CASSPGGGYYGYTF TGTGCCAGCTCACCAGGGGGCGGATACTATGGCTACACCTTC